This TCR beta chain was obtained from a study of vaccination and CD4 T cells after COVID-19. Oncomine TCR Beta short-read sequencing was applied to DNA from cultured CD4+ T cells. TCRdb ran MiXCR on the PCR reads and lists one entry per CDR3 protein. Found here are approximately 11,000 distinct CDR3 sequences, approximately 49% of them singletons; the top ten hold more than 8.5%. Treatment described: 10-day PBMC culture with coronavirus spike peptide pools or control peptides (ViraFEST assay). A remark on this clonotype: Antigen specificity is unknown.

This receptor was taken from a human donor who had recovered from COVID-19. Specimen: CD4+ T cells from blood, cultured in vitro.

CDR3 loop: CASSLEGVQPQHF. Here the CDR3 DNA reads TGCGCCAGCAGCTTGGAGGGGGTGCAGCCCCAGCATTTT. This chain joins TRBV5-1 and TRBJ1-5, with TRBD1 as a possible D gene (6 bases). The V gene lost 0 bases and the J gene lost 7 bases, with 8 bases spanning the gap. The CDR3 length is 13 residues. The germline CDR1 and CDR2 sequences are SGHRS and YFSETQ.